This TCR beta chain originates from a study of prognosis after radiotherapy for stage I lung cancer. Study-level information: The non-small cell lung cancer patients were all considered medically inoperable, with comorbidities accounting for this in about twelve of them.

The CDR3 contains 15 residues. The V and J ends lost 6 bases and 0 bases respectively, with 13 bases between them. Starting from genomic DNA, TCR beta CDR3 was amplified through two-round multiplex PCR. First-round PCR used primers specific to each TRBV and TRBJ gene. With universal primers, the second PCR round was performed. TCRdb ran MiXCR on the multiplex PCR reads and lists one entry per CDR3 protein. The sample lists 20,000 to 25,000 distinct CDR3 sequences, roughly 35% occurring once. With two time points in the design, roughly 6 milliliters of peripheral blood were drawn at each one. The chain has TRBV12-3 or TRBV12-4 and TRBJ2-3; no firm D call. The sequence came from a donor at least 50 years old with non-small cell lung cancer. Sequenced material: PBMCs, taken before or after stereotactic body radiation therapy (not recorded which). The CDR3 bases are TGTGCCAGCAGGGTTGGGGTCTCAAGCACAGATACGCAGTATTTT. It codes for CASRVGVSSTDTQYF.